This record concerns one TCR beta chain sequence. The data originate from a study of blood T cell repertoires in COVID-19. Study as a whole: The United States, Italy and Spain provided the acute and convalescent COVID-19 samples.

V was trimmed by 6 bases and J by 0 bases, leaving 15 bases between them. The CDR3 has 15 residues. Germline CDR1 reads MNHEY; CDR2 reads SMNVEV (reference sequence). Original methodology: From reference gene primer amplification, estimates of nucleated cell counts were derived. The method was immunoSEQ multiplex PCR; TCRdb's version includes in-frame clones alone and lacks a portion of them. V and J calls and clone size are those listed in that table; D and trimming were worked out from the DNA. This table holds 200,000 to 300,000 clones, 65% to 90% found once. The V call is TRBV27, the J call TRBJ2-7, with D hard to call. Material for sequencing was peripheral blood. The receptor was derived from a woman in her seventies with acute or convalescent COVID-19. The CDR3 reads CASRKAVHISYEQYF. The CDR3 DNA follows: TGTGCCAGCAGGAAGGCGGTTCACATCTCCTACGAGCAGTACTTC.